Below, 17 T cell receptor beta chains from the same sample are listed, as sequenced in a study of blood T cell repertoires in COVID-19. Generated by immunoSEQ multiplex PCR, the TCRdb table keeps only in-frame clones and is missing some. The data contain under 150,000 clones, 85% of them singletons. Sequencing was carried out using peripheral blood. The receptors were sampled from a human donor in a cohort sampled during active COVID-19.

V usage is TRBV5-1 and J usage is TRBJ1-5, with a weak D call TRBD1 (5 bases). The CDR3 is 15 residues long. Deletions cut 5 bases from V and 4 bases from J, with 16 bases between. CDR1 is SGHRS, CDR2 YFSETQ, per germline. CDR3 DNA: TGCGCCAGCAGTTTTAGGGGAGGATCTAATCAGCCCCAGCATTTT. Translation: CASSFRGGSNQPQHF.

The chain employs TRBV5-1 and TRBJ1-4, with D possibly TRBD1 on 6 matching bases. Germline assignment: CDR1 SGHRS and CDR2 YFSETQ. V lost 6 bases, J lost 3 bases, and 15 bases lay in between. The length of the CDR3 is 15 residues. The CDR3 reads CASKTAGAANEKLFF. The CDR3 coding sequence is TGCGCCAGCAAGACAGCGGGGGCGGCTAATGAAAAACTGTTTTTT.

The CDR3 nucleotides are TGCAGCGTTGGCGCACCCCTAGAAGGGCAGTTCTTC. Translating it yields CSVGAPLEGQFF. The rearrangement links TRBV29-1 to TRBJ2-1; D unresolved. CDR1 is SQVTM and CDR2 is ANQGSEA in the germline V gene. CDR3 size: 12 residues. Trimming took off 4 bases at V and 12 bases at J, with 16 bases between the two ends.

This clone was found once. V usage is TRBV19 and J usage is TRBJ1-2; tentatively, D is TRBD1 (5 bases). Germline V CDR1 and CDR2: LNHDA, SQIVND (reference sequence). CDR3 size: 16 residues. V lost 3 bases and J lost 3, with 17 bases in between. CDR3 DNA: TGTGCCAGTAGTATCCAGGGAATAGCTTCGCACTATGGCTACACCTTC. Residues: CASSIQGIASHYGYTF.

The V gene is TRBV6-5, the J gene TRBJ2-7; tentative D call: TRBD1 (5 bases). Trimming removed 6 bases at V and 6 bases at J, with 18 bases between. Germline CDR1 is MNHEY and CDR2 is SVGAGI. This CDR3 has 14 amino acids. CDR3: CASSRGQAQGEQYF. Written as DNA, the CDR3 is TGTGCCAGCAGCCGTGGTCAGGCTCAGGGCGAGCAGTACTTC.

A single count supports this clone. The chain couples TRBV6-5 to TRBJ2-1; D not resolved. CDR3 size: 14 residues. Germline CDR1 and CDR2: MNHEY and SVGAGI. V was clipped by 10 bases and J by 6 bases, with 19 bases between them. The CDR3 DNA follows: TGTGCCACCCTCTTGGGCCCCCTCGGCAATGAGCAGTTCTTC. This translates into CATLLGPLGNEQFF.

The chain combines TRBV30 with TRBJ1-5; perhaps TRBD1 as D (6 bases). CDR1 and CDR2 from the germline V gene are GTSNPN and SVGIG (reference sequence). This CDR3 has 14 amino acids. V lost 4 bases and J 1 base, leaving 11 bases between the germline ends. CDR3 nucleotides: TGTGCCTGGACGGACAGTCGGAGCAATCAGCCCCAGCATTTT. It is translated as CAWTDSRSNQPQHF.

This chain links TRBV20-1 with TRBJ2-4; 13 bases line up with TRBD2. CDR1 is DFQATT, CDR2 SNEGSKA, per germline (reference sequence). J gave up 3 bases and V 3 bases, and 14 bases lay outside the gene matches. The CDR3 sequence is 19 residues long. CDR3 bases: TGCAGTGCTAGTTCCCCGGGACTAGCGGGGACAGGGGGCAAAAACATTCAGTACTTC. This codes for CSASSPGLAGTGGKNIQYF.

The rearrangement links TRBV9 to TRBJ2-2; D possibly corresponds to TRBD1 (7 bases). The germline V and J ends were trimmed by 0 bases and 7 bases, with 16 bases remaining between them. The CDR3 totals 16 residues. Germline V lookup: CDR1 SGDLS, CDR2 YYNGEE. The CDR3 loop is CASSVEEGAVGGELFF. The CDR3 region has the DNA TGTGCCAGCAGCGTAGAGGAGGGGGCCGTAGGCGGGGAGCTGTTTTTT. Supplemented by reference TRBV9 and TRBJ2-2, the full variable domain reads DSGVTQTPKHLITATGQRVTLRCSPRSGDLSVYWYQQSLDQGLQFLIQYYNGEERAKGNILERFSAQQFPDLHSELNLSSLELGDSALYFCASSVEEGAVGGELFFGEGSRLTVL.

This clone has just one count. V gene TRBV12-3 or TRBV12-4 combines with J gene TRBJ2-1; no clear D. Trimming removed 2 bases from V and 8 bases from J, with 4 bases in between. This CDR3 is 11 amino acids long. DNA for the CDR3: TGTGCCAGCAGTTTATATTATGAGCAGTTCTTC. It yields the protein CASSLYYEQFF.

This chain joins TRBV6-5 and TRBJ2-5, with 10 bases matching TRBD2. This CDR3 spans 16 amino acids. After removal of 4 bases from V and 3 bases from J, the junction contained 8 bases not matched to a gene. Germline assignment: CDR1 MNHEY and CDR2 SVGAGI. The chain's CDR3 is CASSSTLSGGKETQYF. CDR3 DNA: TGTGCCAGCAGTTCGACCCTTAGCGGGGGGAAAGAGACCCAGTACTTC.

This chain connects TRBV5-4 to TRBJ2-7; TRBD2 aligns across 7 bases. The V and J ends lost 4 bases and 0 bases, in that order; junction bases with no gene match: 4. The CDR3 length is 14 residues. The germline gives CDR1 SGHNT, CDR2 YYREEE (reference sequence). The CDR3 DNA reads TGTGCCAGCAGCCGGCGGGGGTCCTCCTACGAGCAGTACTTC. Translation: CASSRRGSSYEQYF.

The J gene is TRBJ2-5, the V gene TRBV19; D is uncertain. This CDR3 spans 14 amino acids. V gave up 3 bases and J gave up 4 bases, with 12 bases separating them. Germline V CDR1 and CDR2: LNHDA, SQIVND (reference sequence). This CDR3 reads CASSMGSPGETQYF. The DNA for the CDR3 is TGTGCCAGTAGTATGGGTTCCCCAGGAGAGACCCAGTACTTC. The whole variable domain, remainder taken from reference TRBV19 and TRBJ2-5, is DGGITQSPKYLFRKEGQNVTLSCEQNLNHDAMYWYRQDPGQGLRLIYYSQIVNDFQKGDIAEGYSVSREKKESFPLTVTSAQKNPTAFYLCASSMGSPGETQYFGPGTRLLVL.

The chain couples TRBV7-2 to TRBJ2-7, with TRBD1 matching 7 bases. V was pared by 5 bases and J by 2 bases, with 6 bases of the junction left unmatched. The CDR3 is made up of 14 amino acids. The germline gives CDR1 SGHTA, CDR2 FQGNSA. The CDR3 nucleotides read TGTGCCAGCAGCCCTCACAGGGGAGCCTACGAGCAGTACTTC. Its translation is CASSPHRGAYEQYF.

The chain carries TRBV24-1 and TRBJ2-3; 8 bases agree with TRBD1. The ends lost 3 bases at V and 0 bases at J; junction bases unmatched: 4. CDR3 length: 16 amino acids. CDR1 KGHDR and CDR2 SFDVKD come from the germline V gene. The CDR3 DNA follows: TGTGCCACCAGTGATGCGGGACAGGTGAGCACAGATACGCAGTATTTT. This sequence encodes CATSDAGQVSTDTQYF.

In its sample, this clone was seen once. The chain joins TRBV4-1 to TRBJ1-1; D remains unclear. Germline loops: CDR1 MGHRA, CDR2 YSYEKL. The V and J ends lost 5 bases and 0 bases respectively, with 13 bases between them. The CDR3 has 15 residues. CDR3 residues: CASSETVLLNTEAFF. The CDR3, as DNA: TGCGCCAGCAGCGAAACCGTACTGCTGAACACTGAAGCTTTCTTT.

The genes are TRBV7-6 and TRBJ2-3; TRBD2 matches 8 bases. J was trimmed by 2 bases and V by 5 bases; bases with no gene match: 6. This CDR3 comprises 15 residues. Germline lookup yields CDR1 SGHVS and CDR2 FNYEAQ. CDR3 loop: CASSVRAGDTDTQYF. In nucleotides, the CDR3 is TGTGCCAGCAGCGTCCGAGCGGGAGACACAGATACGCAGTATTTT. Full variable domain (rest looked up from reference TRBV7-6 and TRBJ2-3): GAGVSQSPRYKVTKRGQDVALRCDPISGHVSLYWYRQALGQGPEFLTYFNYEAQQDKSGLPNDRFSAERPEGSISTLTIQRTEQRDSAMYRCASSVRAGDTDTQYFGPGTRLTVL.